These 11 T cell receptor beta chains were all obtained from the same sample, sequenced in a study of cytomegalovirus exposure and HLA in healthy donors. PCR was performed using 60 Vbeta and 13 Jbeta primers. Sequenced by immunoSEQ multiplex PCR; TCRdb stores in-frame clones only, minus some. This table holds 110,000 to 150,000 clones, 70% to 80% found once. The sample was PBMCs. These TCRs come from a woman between 45 and 60 years old in good health and CMV-seronegative.

This clone was seen just once. This chain connects TRBV2 to TRBJ1-5, with TRBD1 matching 9 bases. V lost 6 bases, J lost 2 bases, and 8 bases stayed unmatched. From germline, CDR1 is SNHLY and CDR2 FYNNEI. This CDR3 has 16 amino acids. The chain's CDR3 is CASRGGQGGGNQPQHF. CDR3 bases: TGTGCCAGCAGGGGGGGACAGGGTGGGGGCAATCAGCCCCAGCATTTT.

The rearrangement links TRBV19 to TRBJ1-1, with a weak D call TRBD1 (5 bases). Germline V gene data show CDR1 as LNHDA and CDR2 as SQIVND (reference sequence). This CDR3 has 14 residues. V was clipped by 1 base and J by 6 bases, with 12 bases between them. CDR3: CASSIGGTVAEAFF. In nucleotides, the CDR3 is TGTGCCAGTAGTATAGGGGGCACGGTGGCTGAAGCTTTCTTT.

The chain uses TRBV7-9 and TRBJ2-7; 9 positions match TRBD1. This CDR3 contains 17 residues. Unmatched junction bases numbered 10, after V lost 4 bases and J lost 0 bases. Germline V gives CDR1 SEHNR, CDR2 FQNEAQ (reference sequence). The CDR3 loop reads CASSYRMRDRDSYEQYF. The CDR3 nucleotides are TGTGCCAGCAGCTACAGAATGAGGGACAGGGACTCCTACGAGCAGTACTTC.

V usage is TRBV6-5 and J usage is TRBJ2-7, with 8 bases aligning to TRBD1. The CDR3 is 15 residues long. The V segment lost 6 bases and the J segment 2 bases; nucleotides outside the gene matches: 9. The germline CDR1 and CDR2 sequences are MNHEY and SVGAGI. In DNA, the CDR3 is TGTGCCAGCAGGACCGACAGGGGCGCCACCTACGAGCAGTACTTC. It translates to CASRTDRGATYEQYF.

This chain connects TRBV27 to TRBJ2-1; D possibly corresponds to TRBD2 (7 bases). Germline V gives CDR1 MNHEY, CDR2 SMNVEV (reference sequence). The V and J ends lost 2 bases and 3 bases respectively, with 17 bases between them. This CDR3 region has 17 residues. Here the CDR3 reads CASSLIGGGRDYNEQFF. CDR3 coding DNA: TGTGCCAGCAGTTTAATAGGCGGGGGCAGGGACTACAATGAGCAGTTCTTC.

The chain couples TRBV2 to TRBJ2-5, with 8 bases aligning to TRBD2. This CDR3 spans 12 amino acids. Germline values: CDR1 SNHLY, CDR2 FYNNEI. V lost 4 bases to trimming and J lost 5 bases; unmatched junction nucleotides: 0. The DNA for the CDR3 is TGTGCCAGCAGTGCTAGCGGGGAGACCCAGTACTTC. It specifies CASSASGETQYF.

V and J are TRBV6-1 and TRBJ1-5; no firm D call. CDR1 and CDR2 from the germline V gene are MNHNS and SASEGT. This CDR3 spans 17 amino acids. V lost 0 bases and J lost 1, with 13 bases in between. CDR3 sequence reads: CASSEARWAQSNQPQHF. In nucleotides, the CDR3 is TGTGCCAGCAGTGAAGCCCGGTGGGCTCAGAGCAATCAGCCCCAGCATTTT.

The chain links TRBV4-2 to TRBJ1-4; 9 bases agree with TRBD1. V was clipped by 0 bases and J by 7 bases; unmatched bases: 3. The germline gives CDR1 LGHNA, CDR2 YNFKEQ. This CDR3 has 15 amino acids. The CDR3 sequence: CASSQDGTGSEKLFF. The CDR3 nucleotides are TGTGCCAGCAGCCAAGACGGGACAGGGTCTGAAAAACTGTTTTTT.

This chain joins TRBV2 and TRBJ1-2; D is possibly TRBD1 (5 bases). This CDR3 contains 13 residues. Germline CDR1 SNHLY, CDR2 FYNNEI. V lost 7 bases and J lost 6, with 15 bases in between. DNA for the CDR3: TGTGCCAGCAATGATCAGGGATGGCATGGCTACACCTTC. Translated: CASNDQGWHGYTF.

This chain joins TRBV4-1 and TRBJ2-2; weak D call: TRBD2 (6 bases). This CDR3 has 14 amino acids. V lost 3 bases to trimming and J lost 3 bases, with 8 bases between them. Germline V lookup: CDR1 MGHRA, CDR2 YSYEKL. CDR3 loop: CASSHGTHTGELFF. The CDR3 DNA sequence: TGCGCCAGCAGCCACGGGACTCACACCGGGGAGCTGTTTTTT.

This clone was detected a few times. The chain couples TRBV5-1 to TRBJ2-7; TRBD1 aligns across 7 bases. The V and J ends lost 6 bases and 2 bases, in that order; junction bases with no gene match: 8. Germline V lookup: CDR1 SGHRS, CDR2 YFSETQ. The CDR3 runs to 14 residues. CDR3 nucleotide sequence: TGCGCCAGCAACCGGGACAGCCTCACCTACGAGCAGTACTTC. This sequence encodes CASNRDSLTYEQYF. The complete variable domain, with remaining parts taken from reference TRBV5-1 and TRBJ2-7, reads KAGVTQTPRYLIKTRGQQVTLSCSPISGHRSVSWYQQTPGQGLQFLFEYFSETQRNKGNFPGRFSGRQFSNSRSEMNVSTLELGDSALYLCASNRDSLTYEQYFGPGTRLTVT.